The 26 T cell receptor beta chains below were found in one sample sequenced in a study of blood T cell repertoires in COVID-19. The table came from immunoSEQ multiplex PCR; TCRdb's copy has only in-frame clones and leaves some out. The sample has under 450,000 clones; around 88% are singletons. The sample consisted of peripheral blood. Receptors were obtained from a woman in her forties or fifties with COVID-19, enrolled during active disease.

The V and J genes are TRBV5-4 and TRBJ1-2; the D gene is possibly TRBD1 (5 bases). The ends were cut back, 1 base at V and 0 bases at J, with 10 bases in the middle. The CDR3 covers 15 residues. Germline V lookup: CDR1 SGHNT, CDR2 YYREEE (reference sequence). The CDR3 region is CASSLRAGTNYGYTF. CDR3 DNA: TGTGCCAGCAGCTTGCGGGCAGGGACTAACTATGGCTACACCTTC.

V and J are TRBV15 and TRBJ1-3, with D hard to call. This CDR3 contains 13 residues. Per germline, CDR1 LNHNV and CDR2 YYDKDF (reference sequence). V lost 9 bases to trimming and J lost 0 bases, with 9 bases between them. In nucleotides, the CDR3 is TGTGCCACAACCGGGGTCTCTGGAAACACCATATATTTT. Encoded protein: CATTGVSGNTIYF.

The rearrangement joins TRBV6-6 to TRBJ2-7; D is perhaps TRBD1 (5 bases). This CDR3 comprises 12 residues. CDR1 is MNHNY, CDR2 SVGAGI, per germline (reference sequence). Deletions cut 7 bases from V and 5 bases from J, with 12 bases between. CDR3 region: CASTKGANEQYF. CDR3 sequence (DNA): TGTGCCAGCACCAAAGGGGCCAACGAGCAGTACTTC.

The V and J genes are TRBV2 and TRBJ2-1, with 11 bases fitting TRBD2. Germline CDR1 and CDR2: SNHLY and FYNNEI. The CDR3 loop spans 15 amino acids. The V gene end was trimmed by 6 bases and the J gene end by 7 bases; junction bases not matched to a gene: 8. The CDR3 nucleotides are TGTGCCAGCAGAGGTGCGACTAGCGGGGTGAATGAGCAGTTCTTC. It encodes CASRGATSGVNEQFF.

The sample holds one count of this clone. The rearrangement links TRBV6-5 to TRBJ1-1; TRBD1 aligns across 10 bases. The junction had 3 bases not matched to a gene; V was cut back by 6 bases and J by 11 bases. CDR3 length: 11 amino acids. CDR1 is MNHEY, CDR2 SVGAGI, per germline. CDR3 loop: CASREGQGAFF. In nucleotides, the CDR3 is TGTGCCAGCAGAGAGGGACAGGGGGCTTTCTTT.

The V and J genes are TRBV19 and TRBJ2-7; a possible D gene is TRBD1 (5 bases). The CDR3 is 14 residues long. The germline V gene has CDR1 LNHDA and CDR2 SQIVND (reference sequence). V lost 3 bases and J 3 bases, leaving 12 bases between the germline ends. Written as DNA, the CDR3 is TGTGCCAGTAGTATCCCGGGTCAGGGCTACGAGCAGTACTTC. Its translation is CASSIPGQGYEQYF.

The chain has TRBV7-9 and TRBJ1-6, with D possibly TRBD1 on 5 matching bases. This CDR3 is 14 amino acids long. CDR1 and CDR2 (germline): SEHNR, FQNEAQ (reference sequence). The V end was cut by 5 bases, the J end by 8 bases, with 13 bases between. The CDR3 nucleotides read TGTGCCAGCAGCCTAGACAGCTACTATTCACCCCTCCACTTT. It specifies CASSLDSYYSPLHF.

The chain links TRBV19 to TRBJ1-1; D gene uncertain. Trimming stripped 6 bases from V and 0 bases from J, with 14 bases between. CDR3 length: 15 amino acids. CDR1 LNHDA and CDR2 SQIVND come from the germline V gene (reference sequence). This chain's CDR3 is CASRAVGDMNTEAFF. The CDR3 DNA follows: TGTGCCAGTAGGGCGGTGGGAGATATGAACACTGAAGCTTTCTTT.

The table lists this clone with a count of one. V gene TRBV4-2 combines with J gene TRBJ2-1; 8 bases fit TRBD2. This CDR3 spans 14 amino acids. With V trimmed by 4 bases and J by 6 bases, 5 bases remained unmatched. The germline gives CDR1 LGHNA, CDR2 YNFKEQ. The CDR3 loop reads CASSPGSGGNEQFF. The CDR3 nucleotides are TGTGCCAGCAGCCCCGGGAGCGGGGGCAATGAGCAGTTCTTC.

This chain links TRBV5-6 with TRBJ2-7; 8 nucleotides line up with TRBD2. Germline V CDR1 and CDR2: SGHDT, YYEEEE. CDR3 length: 15 residues. V shed 2 bases and J 5 bases; nucleotides not matched to a gene: 9. CDR3 sequence (DNA): TGTGCCAGCAGCTTTCAGGTAGCGGGGACCAACGAGCAGTACTTC. It encodes CASSFQVAGTNEQYF. Filled out from reference TRBV5-6 and TRBJ2-7, the complete variable domain reads DAGVTQSPTHLIKTRGQQVTLRCSPKSGHDTVSWYQQALGQGPQFIFQYYEEEERQRGNFPDRFSGHQFPNYSSELNVNALLLGDSALYLCASSFQVAGTNEQYFGPGTRLTVT.

The genes are TRBV2 and TRBJ1-1; 7 bases align to TRBD1. V shed 5 bases and J 2 bases; nucleotides not matched to a gene: 2. CDR1 is SNHLY, CDR2 FYNNEI, per germline. This CDR3 region has 13 residues. The CDR3 DNA sequence: TGTGCCAGCAGTAACAGGGGTAACACTGAAGCTTTCTTT. The encoded protein is CASSNRGNTEAFF.

This chain uses TRBV7-8 with TRBJ1-1; D is perhaps TRBD1 (5 bases). Trimming stripped 1 base from V and 3 bases from J, with 9 bases between. This CDR3 has 14 residues. Per germline, CDR1 SGHVS and CDR2 FQNEAQ. The DNA of the CDR3 is TGTGCCAGCAGCTTAGGCAGGGCGGACACTGAAGCTTTCTTT. Residues: CASSLGRADTEAFF.

This clone came up once. V usage is TRBV6-5 and J usage is TRBJ1-2; D perhaps matches TRBD1 (5 bases). Germline lookup yields CDR1 MNHEY and CDR2 SVGAGI. The CDR3 sequence is 13 residues long. Trimming left V 2 bases short and J 7 bases short, with 11 bases between. In nucleotides, the CDR3 is TGTGCCAGCAGTTACGGGGGGGGAGGTGGCTACACCTTC. It encodes CASSYGGGGGYTF.

The chain combines TRBV29-1 with TRBJ1-2, with a tentative D call TRBD1 (5 bases). The germline V and J ends were trimmed by 6 bases and 7 bases, with 9 bases remaining between them. Germline CDR1 and CDR2: SQVTM and ANQGSEA. This CDR3 is built from 10 residues. CDR3 protein: CSVKGAGYTF. CDR3 in DNA: TGCAGCGTGAAAGGGGCTGGCTACACCTTC.

This chain connects TRBV5-1 to TRBJ1-1; 8 nucleotides agree with TRBD1. The germline CDR1 and CDR2 sequences are SGHRS and YFSETQ. The junction had 11 bases not matched to a gene; V was cut back by 3 bases and J by 7 bases. This CDR3 comprises 15 residues. As DNA, the CDR3 is TGCGCCAGCAGCTCCCATGGGACAGGAAGCTATGAAGCTTTCTTT. This encodes CASSSHGTGSYEAFF.

This chain joins TRBV12-5 and TRBJ2-2; the match to TRBD1 covers 7 bases. Per the germline V gene, CDR1 is LGHNT and CDR2 is FRNRAP. V trimming: 0 bases; J trimming: 1 base; junction bases outside the gene matches: 11. The CDR3 extends over 19 amino acids. The CDR3 bases are TGTGCTAGTGGTTTGGTAAGGGCCTCGCGACAGGGGAACACCGGGGAGCTGTTTTTT. Protein sequence: CASGLVRASRQGNTGELFF.

CDR3 residues: CASSSSSGGTDTQYF. The CDR3 bases are TGTGCCAGCAGCTCATCTAGCGGGGGTACCGATACGCAGTATTTT. The chain recombines TRBV7-9 with TRBJ2-3; 10 bases agree with TRBD2. The V segment lost 4 bases and the J segment 6 bases; nucleotides outside the gene matches: 7. The CDR3 totals 15 residues. From germline, CDR1 is SEHNR and CDR2 FQNEAQ (reference sequence).

V and J are TRBV5-1 and TRBJ2-3; tentatively, D is TRBD2 (6 bases). The germline gives CDR1 SGHRS, CDR2 YFSETQ. CDR3 length: 15 amino acids. The V end was cut by 5 bases, the J end by 0 bases, with 13 bases between. The CDR3: CASRSTGASTDTQYF. In DNA form, the CDR3 reads TGCGCCAGCAGATCCACGGGAGCCAGCACAGATACGCAGTATTTT. The full variable domain, in which reference TRBV5-1 and TRBJ2-3 provide the parts outside the CDR3, is KAGVTQTPRYLIKTRGQQVTLSCSPISGHRSVSWYQQTPGQGLQFLFEYFSETQRNKGNFPGRFSGRQFSNSRSEMNVSTLELGDSALYLCASRSTGASTDTQYFGPGTRLTVL.

The chain carries TRBV6-5 and TRBJ2-1; TRBD1 matches at 9 bases. The germline CDR1 and CDR2 sequences are MNHEY and SVGAGI. The CDR3 covers 13 residues. The J segment lost 10 bases and the V segment lost 2 bases, leaving 3 bases of the junction unmatched. The CDR3 here is CASSYPGTGEQFF. DNA of the CDR3: TGTGCCAGCAGTTACCCGGGGACAGGGGAGCAGTTCTTC.

The chain recombines TRBV7-2 with TRBJ1-5; possible D gene TRBD1, 5 bases. The CDR3 totals 13 residues. Germline CDR1 is SGHTA and CDR2 is FQGNSA. The V and J ends lost 5 bases and 6 bases respectively, with 11 bases between them. The CDR3 sequence: CASSRGGGQPQHF. In DNA, the CDR3 is TGTGCCAGCAGCCGAGGCGGGGGTCAGCCCCAGCATTTT.

The chain links TRBV18 to TRBJ1-3; no definite D call. The CDR3 is 13 amino acids. Trimming left V 2 bases short and J 8 bases short, with 10 bases between. Germline V CDR1 and CDR2: KGHSH, LQKENI. The chain's CDR3 is CASSPSAADTIYF. The DNA for the CDR3 is TGTGCCAGCTCACCATCGGCGGCCGACACCATATATTTT.

The sample holds a few counts of this clone. The chain combines TRBV18 with TRBJ2-7; D is unclear. The CDR3 has 13 amino acids. The V gene's germline CDR1 is KGHSH and CDR2 LQKENI. Trimming took 2 bases from V and 2 from J, leaving 7 bases between them. The CDR3: CASSPRGPYEQYF. CDR3 bases: TGTGCCAGCTCACCAAGAGGCCCCTACGAGCAGTACTTC. The complete variable domain, with remaining parts taken from reference TRBV18 and TRBJ2-7, reads NAGVMQNPRHLVRRRGQEARLRCSPMKGHSHVYWYRQLPEEGLKFMVYLQKENIIDESGMPKERFSAEFPKEGPSILRIQQVVRGDSAAYFCASSPRGPYEQYFGPGTRLTVT.

The J gene is TRBJ1-4, the V gene TRBV15; D perhaps matches TRBD1 (6 bases). CDR3 length: 15 amino acids. V was cut by 0 bases and J by 8 bases, with 13 bases left in between. Germline V gene data show CDR1 as LNHNV and CDR2 as YYDKDF (reference sequence). CDR3 coding DNA: TGTGCCACCAGCAGAGAGCGGGGGGCGCGCGAAAAACTGTTTTTT. This gives the protein CATSRERGAREKLFF.

V and J are TRBV9 and TRBJ2-1, with 9 bases fitting TRBD1. Germline CDR1 reads SGDLS; CDR2 reads YYNGEE. V lost 3 bases and J lost 6; bases outside the gene matches: 7. The CDR3 is 15 residues long. The CDR3 protein is CASSANRDRVNEQFF. The CDR3, as DNA: TGTGCCAGCAGCGCAAACCGGGACAGGGTCAATGAGCAGTTCTTC. Filled out from reference TRBV9 and TRBJ2-1, the complete variable domain reads DSGVTQTPKHLITATGQRVTLRCSPRSGDLSVYWYQQSLDQGLQFLIQYYNGEERAKGNILERFSAQQFPDLHSELNLSSLELGDSALYFCASSANRDRVNEQFFGPGTRLTVL.

This chain links TRBV19 with TRBJ1-1, with D possibly being TRBD1 (6 bases). V lost 2 bases and J 0 bases, leaving 19 bases between the germline ends. The CDR3 totals 18 residues. Germline V lookup: CDR1 LNHDA, CDR2 SQIVND (reference sequence). CDR3 in amino acids: CASSIRLGTRGMNTEAFF. In nucleotides, the CDR3 is TGTGCCAGTAGTATACGGTTGGGGACGAGGGGGATGAACACTGAAGCTTTCTTT. The full variable domain, in which reference TRBV19 and TRBJ1-1 provide the parts outside the CDR3, is DGGITQSPKYLFRKEGQNVTLSCEQNLNHDAMYWYRQDPGQGLRLIYYSQIVNDFQKGDIAEGYSVSREKKESFPLTVTSAQKNPTAFYLCASSIRLGTRGMNTEAFFGQGTRLTVV.

The J gene is TRBJ2-3, the V gene TRBV6-1, with D unresolved. The V and J ends lost 4 bases and 0 bases respectively, with 14 bases between them. The V gene's germline CDR1 is MNHNS and CDR2 SASEGT. The CDR3 spans 16 residues. CDR3 nucleotide sequence: TGTGCCAGCAGTGGGTTAATGGCGGCTAGCACAGATACGCAGTATTTT. Translating it yields CASSGLMAASTDTQYF.